This T cell receptor beta chain appears in the sequencing data of a study of CD8 T cells in ankylosing spondylitis (dated 2017 in TCRdb). In terms of the full investigation: The study profiled T cell receptor beta repertoires in healthy donors and ankylosing spondylitis patients to find disease-linked TCR variants. In total, the full study cohort was made up of nearly 110 healthy donors and approximately 24 ankylosing spondylitis patients. Peripheral blood samples were taken, and synovial fluid was additionally collected from ankylosing spondylitis patients.

Via the germline V gene, CDR1 is SGHAT and CDR2 FQNNGV. Relative to germline, V is 4 bases shorter and J is 1 base shorter, with 14 bases between their ends. The CDR3 spans 15 residues, from the cysteine through the phenylalanine. The only DNA kept is the CDR3, 45 bases in frame from the first base. The sequencer was an Illumina HiSeq 2500. TCR beta libraries were prepared by quantitative 5'-RACE with molecular barcodes. As for the authors' bioinformatics: A new computational method, built on a probabilistic model of VDJ rearrangement, was used to identify disease-linked TCR variants. TCRdb reprocessed the public reads (quality trimming at Q25 with fastp, clone calling with MiXCR) and kept in-frame beta chains. One record per CDR3 amino acid sequence lists the most common genes and DNA. Here the V and J calls rest on TCRdb's processing, not on the authors' analysis. This sample lists fewer than 550,000 distinct CDR3 sequences; approximately 5% were detected once. The top ten hold under 4.5% of the sample.

Of note for this clonotype: This receptor's antigen is unknown. No much larger clonotype is one base removed from it; base qualities were not supplied.

The paper's findings and limits, for the study overall: The disease-linked clones were reported as significantly enriched in matched synovial fluid samples from ankylosing spondylitis patients. Some TCR beta motif variants had previously been reported in synovial fluid and blood of reactive arthritis patients, which suggested common disease-initiation mechanisms. The disease-linked clones showed a CD8+ phenotype and occurred at relatively low frequencies in peripheral blood. Blood from ankylosing spondylitis patients appeared to be characterized by a TCR beta motif composed of under 10 highly homologous amino acid variants.

The TCR was taken from a male donor with ankylosing spondylitis. The chain is assembled from TRBV11-2 and TRBJ2-7, with no D gene named confidently. Specimen: blood, either unsorted or a sorted T cell fraction (not recorded which). The sequenced DNA: TGTGCCAGCAGCTCCGTTGACATGGTTTCCTACGAGCAGTACTTC. Its product reads: CASSSVDMVSYEQYF.